This T cell receptor beta chain was captured in a study of regulatory T cells in long-lasting Graves disease. Study-wide points: Thyroid tissue was not sampled; only peripheral blood was.

This clonotype was seen ten or more times. Its specificity is unknown. V lost 4 bases to trimming and J lost 2 bases, with 16 bases between them. Germline V gene sequence: CDR1 MDHEN, CDR2 SYDVKM. This CDR3 contains 16 residues. Researchers made TCR beta libraries by using iRepertoire HTBI primers and running Arm-PCR on CDR3 regions. From the multiplex PCR reads, TCRdb called clonotypes with MiXCR, one entry per CDR3 protein. This table has 400,000 to 500,000 distinct CDR3 sequences, about 15% appearing once. The time point is: newly diagnosed GD, antithyroid drugs for less than 3 months. PBMC-extracted RNA yielded the TCR library. These data are also associated with another study on T cells in Graves' hyperthyroidism and ophthalmopathy.

Here the sequenced sample was peripheral blood mononuclear cells (PBMCs), taken at new diagnosis, from a patient treated with antithyroid drugs. The rearrangement joins TRBV28 to TRBJ2-3; D possibly corresponds to TRBD1 (6 bases). The receptor comes from a woman between 40 and 55 years old with Graves disease. The CDR3 is CASSYPQGGVTDTQYF. CDR3 in DNA: TGTGCCAGCAGTTACCCACAGGGTGGGGTCACAGATACGCAGTATTTT. Variable domain in full (rest from reference TRBV28 and TRBJ2-3): DVKVTQSSRYLVKRTGEKVFLECVQDMDHENMFWYRQDPGLGLRLIYFSYDVKMKEKGDIPEGYSVSREKKERFSLILESASTNQTSMYLCASSYPQGGVTDTQYFGPGTRLTVL.